This T cell receptor beta chain was recorded in a study of identical twins. TCRdb re-called the 5' RACE reads through MiXCR, storing one row per CDR3 protein. The sample records about 490,000 distinct CDR3 sequences, about 16% being singletons. V was pared by 0 bases and J by 5 bases, with 0 bases of the junction left unmatched. CDR3 length: 14 residues. These records were also assigned to another study, of yellow fever vaccine responses in identical twins.

The sequencing sample was made of CD4+ T cells sorted from blood. The source is a woman aged 18-30 years in good health. The chain combines TRBV12-3 or TRBV12-4 with TRBJ1-5, with 8 bases that match TRBD1. CDR3 DNA sequence: TGTGCCAGCAGTTTAGCGGACAGGGATCAGCCCCAGCATTTT. Protein product: CASSLADRDQPQHF.